The T cell receptor beta chain under discussion was sequenced for a study of beta chain features in type 1 diabetes. Study-level background: Across every sample, roughly 100 million sorted cells were examined in total.

In its sample, this clone is medium-sized (0.01 to 0.1%). Its target is not known. Study-wide results and caveats: Equally in patients and controls, PCR might preferentially amplify shorter templates.

What was sequenced were expressed TCRB transcripts, since all of the isolated RNA had been reverse transcribed. Clones were sequenced by immunoSEQ multiplex PCR, and TCRdb holds only the in-frame ones, with some missing. The table records roughly 40,000 clones, more than 40% of them present only once. V lost 4 bases and J 12 bases, leaving 20 bases between the germline ends. Germline values: CDR1 SGHNT, CDR2 YYREEE (reference sequence). The CDR3 spans 14 residues. The source material was central memory CD4+ T cells from blood. This sequence joins TRBV5-4 and TRBJ1-5; tentatively, D is TRBD1 (6 bases). This receptor was identified in a young woman in good health. The DNA of the CDR3 is TGTGCCAGCAGCCTGTGGGACACTCGTGAGATCCAGCATTTT. Translated, it gives CASSLWDTREIQHF.